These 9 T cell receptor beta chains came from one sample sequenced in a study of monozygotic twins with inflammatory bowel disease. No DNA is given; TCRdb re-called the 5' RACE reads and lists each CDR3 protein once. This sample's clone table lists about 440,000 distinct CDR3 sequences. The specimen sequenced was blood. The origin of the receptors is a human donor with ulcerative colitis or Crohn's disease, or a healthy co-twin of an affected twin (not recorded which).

The CDR3 sequence is CSALSSGNTGELFF. The rearrangement uses TRBV20-1 and TRBJ2-2. There are 14 residues in the CDR3. CDR1 and CDR2 (germline): DFQATT, SNEGSKA (reference sequence).

The chain's CDR3 is CASSSGNTEAFF. The chain uses TRBV5-1 and TRBJ1-1. The CDR3 sequence is 12 residues long. Per the germline V gene, CDR1 is SGHRS and CDR2 is YFSETQ. Using reference TRBV5-1 and TRBJ1-1 for the parts outside the CDR3, the full variable domain is KAGVTQTPRYLIKTRGQQVTLSCSPISGHRSVSWYQQTPGQGLQFLFEYFSETQRNKGNFPGRFSGRQFSNSRSEMNVSTLELGDSALYLCASSSGNTEAFFGQGTRLTVV.

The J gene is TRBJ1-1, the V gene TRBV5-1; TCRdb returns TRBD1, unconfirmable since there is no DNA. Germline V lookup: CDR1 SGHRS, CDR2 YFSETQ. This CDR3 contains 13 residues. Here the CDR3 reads CASRDRPNTEAFF.

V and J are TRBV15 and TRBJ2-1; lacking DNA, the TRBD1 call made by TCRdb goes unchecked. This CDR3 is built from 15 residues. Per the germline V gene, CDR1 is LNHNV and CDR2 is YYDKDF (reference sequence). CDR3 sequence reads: CATSRDGVGTNEQFF.

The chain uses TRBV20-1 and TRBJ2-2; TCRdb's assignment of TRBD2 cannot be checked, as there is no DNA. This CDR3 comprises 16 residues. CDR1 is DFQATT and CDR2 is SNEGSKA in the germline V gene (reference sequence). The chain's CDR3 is CSARLAGVTETGELFF.

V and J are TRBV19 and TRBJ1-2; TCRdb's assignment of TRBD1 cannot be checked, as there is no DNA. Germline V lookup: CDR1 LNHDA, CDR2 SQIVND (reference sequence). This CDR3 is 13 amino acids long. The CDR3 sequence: CASSWTGTAGYTF.

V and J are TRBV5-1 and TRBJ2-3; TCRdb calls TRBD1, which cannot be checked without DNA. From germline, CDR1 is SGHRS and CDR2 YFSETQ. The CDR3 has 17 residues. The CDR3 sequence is CASSLRPRDRGMDTQYF.

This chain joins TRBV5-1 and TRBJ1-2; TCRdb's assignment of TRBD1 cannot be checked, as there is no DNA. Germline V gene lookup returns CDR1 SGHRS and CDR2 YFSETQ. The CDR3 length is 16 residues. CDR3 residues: CASSLGDRGSIRGYTF.

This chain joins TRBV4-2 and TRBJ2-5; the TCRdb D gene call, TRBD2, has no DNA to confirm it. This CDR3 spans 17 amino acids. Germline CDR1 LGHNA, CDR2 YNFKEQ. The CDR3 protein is CASSQDLNGPNRETQYF.